This record looks at one T cell receptor (beta chain) sequence and its context. The data derive from a study of T cell responses to AZD1222 COVID-19 vaccine. CDR1 is LGHNA, CDR2 YNFKEQ, per germline. The CDR3 covers 16 residues. Trimming at V came to 4 bases and at J to 4 bases, leaving 10 bases not matched to a gene. Data came from immunoSEQ multiplex PCR; TCRdb stores just in-frame clones and leaves some out. This sample yields about 160,000 clones, of which about 90% are seen a single time; 4.4% belongs to the top ten. Sequenced here: peripheral blood, sampled on day 0 of MenACWY control vaccination. This receptor was identified in an adult in good health. This chain links TRBV4-2 with TRBJ1-3, with TRBD1 matching 7 bases. Written as DNA, the CDR3 is TGTGCCAGCAGCCGCAAGACAGGGATGCAAGGAAACACCATATATTTT. Amino acids: CASSRKTGMQGNTIYF.